The 8 T cell receptor beta chains listed next were all sequenced from one sample in a study of blood T cell repertoires in COVID-19. Method: immunoSEQ multiplex PCR; TCRdb's copy keeps in-frame clones and lacks some. This sample has approximately 200,000 clones, with about 85% found just once. Sequencing used peripheral blood. The receptors shown here come from a man in his sixties or seventies with acute or convalescent COVID-19.

The rearrangement uses TRBV7-2 and TRBJ1-5, with D maybe TRBD1 (6 bases). Per germline, CDR1 SGHTA and CDR2 FQGNSA. V shed 1 base and J shed 10 bases, with 14 bases lying between them. The CDR3 spans 14 residues. The CDR3 bases are TGTGCCAGCAGCTTAGTGCAGGGGCCTGGACCCCAGCATTTT. Translated, it gives CASSLVQGPGPQHF.

This chain joins TRBV7-9 and TRBJ1-2; D is possibly TRBD1 (6 bases). The CDR3 is made up of 12 amino acids. The germline V gene encodes CDR1 SEHNR and CDR2 FQNEAQ (reference sequence). V was pared by 4 bases and J by 7 bases, with 10 bases between. The CDR3 DNA follows: TGTGCCAGCAGCTGGGCGGACAGTGGCTACACCTTC. Protein product: CASSWADSGYTF.

This clone was seen just once. V and J are TRBV7-2 and TRBJ2-3; 7 positions match TRBD2. Germline lookup yields CDR1 SGHTA and CDR2 FQGNSA. J lost 1 base, V lost 5 bases, and 6 bases had no gene match. The CDR3 contains 15 residues. The DNA for the CDR3 is TGTGCCAGCAGCCTCGCGGGAGAGCGCACAGATACGCAGTATTTT. Its protein product is CASSLAGERTDTQYF. Using reference TRBV7-2 and TRBJ2-3 for the parts outside the CDR3, the full variable domain is GAGVSQSPSNKVTEKGKDVELRCDPISGHTALYWYRQSLGQGLEFLIYFQGNSAPDKSGLPSDRFSAERTGGSVSTLTIQRTQQEDSAVYLCASSLAGERTDTQYFGPGTRLTVL.

CDR3 nucleotide sequence: TGCGCCAGCAGCCCAGGACTAGTCCTTTCCTCCTACGAGCAGTACTTC. Its translation: CASSPGLVLSSYEQYF. The V gene is TRBV5-1, the J gene TRBJ2-7, with TRBD2 matching 7 bases. V shed 4 bases and J 0 bases; nucleotides not matched to a gene: 10. Germline V gene data show CDR1 as SGHRS and CDR2 as YFSETQ. This CDR3 contains 16 residues.

Concerning this clone itself: Other DNA sequences within the sample encode an identical CDR3. The rearrangement uses TRBV12-3 or TRBV12-4 and TRBJ2-3; D is ambiguous. There are 13 residues in the CDR3. The V and J ends lost 6 bases and 1 base respectively, with 8 bases between them. Written as DNA, the CDR3 is TGTGCCAGCAGCCTCTATCGCACAGATACGCAGTATTTT. This sequence encodes CASSLYRTDTQYF.

V is TRBV7-2 and J is TRBJ2-5; 12 bases match TRBD1. The V segment lost 2 bases and the J segment 1 base; nucleotides outside the gene matches: 11. CDR3 size: 19 residues. Per germline, CDR1 SGHTA and CDR2 FQGNSA. The CDR3 here is CASSLRGTGGAWSQETQYF. CDR3 sequence (DNA): TGTGCCAGCAGCTTAAGGGGGACAGGGGGCGCTTGGAGCCAAGAGACCCAGTACTTC.

V gene TRBV10-1 combines with J gene TRBJ2-7; tentative D call: TRBD1 (6 bases). Germline V gene sequence: CDR1 WNHNN, CDR2 SYGVQD (reference sequence). The CDR3 covers 14 residues. The ends were cut back, 5 bases at V and 3 bases at J, with 14 bases in the middle. CDR3 residues: CASSWQGCYYEQYF. The DNA of the CDR3 is TGCGCCAGCAGTTGGCAGGGGTGTTACTACGAGCAGTACTTC.

The chain couples TRBV5-4 to TRBJ2-3; 8 positions match TRBD2. The J segment lost 2 bases and the V segment lost 0 bases, leaving 5 bases of the junction unmatched. This CDR3 comprises 16 residues. Germline V gene sequence: CDR1 SGHNT, CDR2 YYREEE (reference sequence). CDR3 DNA: TGTGCCAGCAGCTTGGTGGCTAGCGGGTACACAGATACGCAGTATTTT. Encoded protein: CASSLVASGYTDTQYF.